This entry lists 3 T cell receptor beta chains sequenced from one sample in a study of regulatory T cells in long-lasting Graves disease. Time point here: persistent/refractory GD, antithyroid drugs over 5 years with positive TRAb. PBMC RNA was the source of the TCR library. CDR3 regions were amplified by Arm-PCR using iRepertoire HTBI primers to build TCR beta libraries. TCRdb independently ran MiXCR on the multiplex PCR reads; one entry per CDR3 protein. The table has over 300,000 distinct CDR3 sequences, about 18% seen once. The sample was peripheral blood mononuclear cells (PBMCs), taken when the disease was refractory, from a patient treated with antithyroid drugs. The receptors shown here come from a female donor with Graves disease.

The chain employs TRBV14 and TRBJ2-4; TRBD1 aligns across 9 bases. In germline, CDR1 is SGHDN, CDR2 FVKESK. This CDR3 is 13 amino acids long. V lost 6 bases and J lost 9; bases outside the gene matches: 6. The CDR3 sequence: CASSPDRGTIQYF. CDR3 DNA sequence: TGTGCCAGCAGTCCGGACAGGGGTACCATTCAGTACTTC.

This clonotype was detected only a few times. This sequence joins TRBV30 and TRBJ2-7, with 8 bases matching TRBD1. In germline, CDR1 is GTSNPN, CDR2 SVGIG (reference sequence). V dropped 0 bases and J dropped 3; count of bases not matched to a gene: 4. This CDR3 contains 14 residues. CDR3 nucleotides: TGTGCCTGGAGTGTAGGGACAGGCCGCTACGAGCAGTACTTC. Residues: CAWSVGTGRYEQYF.

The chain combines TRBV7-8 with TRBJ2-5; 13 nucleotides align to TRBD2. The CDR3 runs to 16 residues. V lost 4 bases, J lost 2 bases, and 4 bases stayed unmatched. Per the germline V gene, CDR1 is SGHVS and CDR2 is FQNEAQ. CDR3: CASSSRTSGGQETQYF. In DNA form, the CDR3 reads TGTGCCAGCAGCTCGAGGACTAGCGGGGGACAAGAGACCCAGTACTTC. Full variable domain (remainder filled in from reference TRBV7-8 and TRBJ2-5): GAGVSQSPRYKVAKRGQDVALRCDPISGHVSLFWYQQALGQGPEFLTYFQNEAQLDKSGLPSDRFFAERPEGSVSTLKIQRTQQEDSAVYLCASSSRTSGGQETQYFGPGTRLLVL.